The rows below give T cell receptor beta chains drawn from one sample of a study of spatial heterogeneity in lung cancer. TCRdb reprocessed the 5' RACE reads with MiXCR, giving one entry per CDR3 protein. The sample consists of 10,000 to 12,000 distinct CDR3 sequences, about 12% of them appearing once. The sample consisted of lung tumor tissue, taken at surgery. Every receptor here comes from a female donor with early-stage non-small cell lung cancer. The CDR3 runs from the conserved cysteine through the conserved F or W. D genes are given only for firm matches. Not all rows give a size; the values are once, few, many and, for expanded clones, a class.

D gene,clone size,J gene,V gene,CDR3 DNA,CDR3 protein
.,many,TRBJ2-5,TRBV11-2,TGTGCCAGCAGCTTAAGTCCCCGGGCGGCTGAGTACTTC,CASSLSPRAAEYF
.,many,TRBJ2-3,TRBV19,TGTGCCAGTAGTATGGTGGGGTCAACAGATACGCAGTATTTT,CASSMVGSTDTQYF
.,medium-sized,TRBJ2-5,TRBV18,TGTGCCAGCTCACCGGGACTCTTCCAAGAGACCCAGTACTTC,CASSPGLFQETQYF
.,medium-sized,TRBJ2-1,TRBV6-2/TRBV6-3,TGTGCCAGCAGTTACCTGGGGAATGAGCAGTTCTTC,CASSYLGNEQFF
TRBD1,many,TRBJ2-1,TRBV24-1,TGTGCCACCAGTGACACGGGACAGGGGATCAATGAGCAGTTCTTC,CATSDTGQGINEQFF
.,many,TRBJ2-2,TRBV5-1,TGCGCCAGCAGTCCCGACAGTACGGCCGGGGAGCTGTTTTTT,CASSPDSTAGELFF
.,medium-sized,TRBJ2-3,TRBV21-1,TGTGCCAGCAGCAAAGGAAGGGATAGCGGGAGGGGAGATACGCAGTATTTT,CASSKGRDSGRGDTQYF
TRBD2,many,TRBJ2-5,TRBV6-4,TGTGCCAGCAGCGCGACTAGCGGGAGTTTTGAGACCCAGTACTTC,CASSATSGSFETQYF
TRBD1,.,TRBJ1-5,TRBV6-6,TGTGCCAGCAGTTACCTCTCCGGACAGGGGGCAGATAAGCCCCAGCATTTT,CASSYLSGQGADKPQHF
.,few,TRBJ2-2,TRBV11-2,TGTGCCAGCAGCGCCCCGAAGAACACCGGGGAGCTGTTTTTT,CASSAPKNTGELFF
TRBD2,medium-sized,TRBJ2-7,TRBV29-1,TGCAGCGTTGAAGGTCGGCTAGCGGGGGCCTACGAGCAGTACTTC,CSVEGRLAGAYEQYF
.,medium-sized,TRBJ2-1,TRBV20-1,TGCAGTGCTGTCAAGAGGCAGCAGGGTAGTGATGAGCAGTTCTTC,CSAVKRQQGSDEQFF
.,few,TRBJ1-2,TRBV6-6,TGTGCCAGCAGTTCAGACGGGGGCCGGAGGTATGGCTACACCTTC,CASSSDGGRRYGYTF
TRBD1,many,TRBJ1-2,TRBV5-4,TGTGCCAGCAGCCCCAGAAAGTTGGTGGTTAGGACAGGGGATAATGGCTACACCTTC,CASSPRKLVVRTGDNGYTF
.,many,TRBJ2-1,TRBV30,TGTGCCTGGAGTGTACGGCTGAGCTCCTACAATGAGCAGTTCTTC,CAWSVRLSSYNEQFF
.,many,TRBJ1-2,TRBV5-1,TGCGCCAGCAGCTCCCAGGGCTTAGTAGGCTATGGCTACACCTTC,CASSSQGLVGYGYTF